These 13 T cell receptor beta chains came from one sample sequenced in a study of blood T cell repertoires in COVID-19. TCRdb keeps only in-frame clones here, not all; method: immunoSEQ multiplex PCR. The table has roughly 200,000 clones, 80% to 90% seen once. The specimen sequenced was PBMCs or T cells enriched from blood (not recorded which). The source of these receptors is a man aged 35 to 55 who had recovered from COVID-19.

The chain recombines TRBV29-1 with TRBJ2-3, with 8 bases that match TRBD2. CDR1 is SQVTM and CDR2 is ANQGSEA in the germline V gene. The CDR3 is 13 amino acids. J lost 4 bases, V lost 4 bases, and 4 bases had no gene match. The CDR3 DNA follows: TGCAGCGTTGGACGGGAGGGCCCAGATACGCAGTATTTT. It translates to CSVGREGPDTQYF.

J is TRBJ2-7 and V is TRBV19; D is uncertain. Germline V gene lookup returns CDR1 LNHDA and CDR2 SQIVND (reference sequence). This CDR3 has 13 amino acids. Trimming pared 4 bases from V and 6 bases from J, leaving 13 bases between. The CDR3, as DNA: TGTGCCAGTAGTACGGTGTTCGGCGGCGAGCAGTACTTC. Translation: CASSTVFGGEQYF. Supplemented by reference TRBV19 and TRBJ2-7, the full variable domain reads DGGITQSPKYLFRKEGQNVTLSCEQNLNHDAMYWYRQDPGQGLRLIYYSQIVNDFQKGDIAEGYSVSREKKESFPLTVTSAQKNPTAFYLCASSTVFGGEQYFGPGTRLTVT.

This sequence joins TRBV7-8 and TRBJ1-1; no definite D call. V lost 3 bases and J lost 1, with 6 bases in between. Looked up from germline, CDR1 is SGHVS and CDR2 is FQNEAQ. This CDR3 comprises 13 residues. The CDR3 reads CASSFTENTEAFF. In nucleotides, the CDR3 is TGTGCCAGCAGCTTTACAGAGAACACTGAAGCTTTCTTT.

CDR3 nucleotide sequence: TGCGCCAGCAGCTTGGAAATCGTTAGTGAAGCTTTCTTT. Protein product: CASSLEIVSEAFF. The rearrangement joins TRBV5-1 to TRBJ1-1, with D unclear. V gave up 0 bases and J gave up 7 bases, with 10 bases separating them. This CDR3 is built from 13 residues. CDR1 SGHRS and CDR2 YFSETQ come from the germline V gene.

The V gene is TRBV2, the J gene TRBJ1-6; D remains ambiguous. Trimming stripped 3 bases from V and 10 bases from J, with 10 bases between. The germline V gene encodes CDR1 SNHLY and CDR2 FYNNEI. The CDR3 sequence is 13 residues long. In DNA form, the CDR3 reads TGTGCCAGCAGTGACACTGTCCTCTCACCCCTCCACTTT. Encoded protein: CASSDTVLSPLHF.

The chain links TRBV6-6 to TRBJ1-1; maybe TRBD1 (6 bases). The CDR3 covers 14 residues. Germline CDR1 is MNHNY and CDR2 is SVGAGI (reference sequence). Trimming cost V 7 bases and J 4 bases, with 16 bases left between them. CDR3 loop: CASITVTGPTEAFF. The CDR3 region has the DNA TGTGCCAGCATTACCGTTACAGGGCCCACTGAAGCTTTCTTT.

This clone was observed a few times. For the CDR3, the DNA is TGCGCCAGCATGGAGCAGGGCGGAAACACCATATATTTT. Translation gives CASMEQGGNTIYF. The J gene is TRBJ1-3, the V gene TRBV5-1, with a possible D match to TRBD1 (5 bases). CDR1 SGHRS and CDR2 YFSETQ come from the germline V gene. The V gene lost 6 bases and the J gene lost 4 bases, with 11 bases spanning the gap. CDR3 length: 13 residues.

J is TRBJ1-2 and V is TRBV2; 9 bases are shared with TRBD1. This CDR3 is 14 amino acids long. The junction had 7 bases not matched to a gene; V was cut back by 6 bases and J by 5 bases. Germline V gene sequence: CDR1 SNHLY, CDR2 FYNNEI. CDR3 region: CASSALDRGYGYTF. The CDR3 DNA reads as TGTGCCAGCAGCGCTTTGGACAGGGGATATGGCTACACCTTC.

The chain has TRBV6-1 and TRBJ1-5; 7 bases agree with TRBD1. The J segment lost 6 bases and the V segment lost 2 bases, leaving 7 bases of the junction unmatched. The CDR3 covers 15 residues. Germline CDR1 reads MNHNS; CDR2 reads SASEGT. The CDR3 sequence is CASSEMTGLGQPQHF. In DNA form, the CDR3 reads TGTGCCAGCAGTGAAATGACAGGGTTGGGTCAGCCCCAGCATTTT.

This rearrangement joins TRBV7-9 to TRBJ1-2; TRBD1 agrees at 11 bases. Looked up from germline, CDR1 is SEHNR and CDR2 is FQNEAQ (reference sequence). Trimming took 5 bases from V and 8 from J; bases not matched to a gene: 4. The CDR3 has 13 amino acids. The CDR3 loop is CASSGTGGVGYTF. The CDR3 DNA follows: TGTGCCAGCAGCGGGACAGGGGGAGTGGGCTACACCTTC.

This chain links TRBV27 with TRBJ2-1, with a possible D match to TRBD1 (5 bases). V was clipped by 7 bases and J by 0 bases, with 19 bases between them. This CDR3 is 17 amino acids long. Germline V CDR1 and CDR2: MNHEY, SMNVEV (reference sequence). CDR3: CASKQLGPPISYNEQFF. CDR3 nucleotides: TGTGCCAGCAAACAACTGGGGCCCCCGATCTCCTACAATGAGCAGTTCTTC.

In the case of this clone: Different DNA sequences within this sample yield the same CDR3. This chain links TRBV19 with TRBJ1-6, with TRBD1 matching 9 bases. The V segment lost 4 bases and the J segment 5 bases; nucleotides outside the gene matches: 3. The CDR3 is made up of 15 amino acids. Germline assignment: CDR1 LNHDA and CDR2 SQIVND (reference sequence). The CDR3 region has the DNA TGTGCCAGTAGTACCGGACAGGGGAATAATTCACCCCTCCACTTT. Residues: CASSTGQGNNSPLHF.

V and J are TRBV5-1 and TRBJ1-2; a possible D gene is TRBD1 (6 bases). Deletions cut 5 bases from V and 0 bases from J, with 11 bases between. CDR1 is SGHRS and CDR2 is YFSETQ in the germline V gene. The CDR3 contains 14 residues. The CDR3: CASRRTASNYGYTF. CDR3 sequence (DNA): TGCGCCAGCAGGCGGACAGCCTCTAACTATGGCTACACCTTC.